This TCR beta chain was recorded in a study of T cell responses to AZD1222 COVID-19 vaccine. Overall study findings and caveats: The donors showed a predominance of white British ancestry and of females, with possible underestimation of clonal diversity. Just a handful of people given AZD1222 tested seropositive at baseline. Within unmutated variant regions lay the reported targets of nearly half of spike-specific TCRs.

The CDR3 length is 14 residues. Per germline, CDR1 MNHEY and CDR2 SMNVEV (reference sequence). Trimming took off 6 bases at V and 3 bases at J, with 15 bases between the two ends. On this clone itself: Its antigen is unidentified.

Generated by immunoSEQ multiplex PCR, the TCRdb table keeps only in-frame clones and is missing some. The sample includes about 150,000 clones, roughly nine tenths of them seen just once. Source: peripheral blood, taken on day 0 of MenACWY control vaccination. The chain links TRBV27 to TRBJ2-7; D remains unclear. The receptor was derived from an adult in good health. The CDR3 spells CASSRGTSYYEQYF. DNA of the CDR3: TGTGCCAGCAGCCGAGGAACATCCTACTACGAGCAGTACTTC.